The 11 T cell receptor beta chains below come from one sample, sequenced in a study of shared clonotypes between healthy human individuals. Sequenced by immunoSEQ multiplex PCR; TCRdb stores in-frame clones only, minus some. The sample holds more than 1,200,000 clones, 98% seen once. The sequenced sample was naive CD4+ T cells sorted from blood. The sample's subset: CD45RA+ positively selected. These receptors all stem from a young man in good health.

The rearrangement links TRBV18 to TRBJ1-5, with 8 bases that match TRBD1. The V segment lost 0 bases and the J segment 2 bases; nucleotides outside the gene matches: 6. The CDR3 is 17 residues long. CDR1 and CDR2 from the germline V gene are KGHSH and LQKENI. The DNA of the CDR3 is TGTGCCAGCTCACCACCGGGCCAGGGGGCTGGCAATCAGCCCCAGCATTTT. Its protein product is CASSPPGQGAGNQPQHF.

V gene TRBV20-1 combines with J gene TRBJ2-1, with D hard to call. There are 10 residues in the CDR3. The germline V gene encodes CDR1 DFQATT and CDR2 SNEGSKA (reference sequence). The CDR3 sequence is CRGSGNEQFF. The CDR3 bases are TGCAGGGGTAGTGGAAATGAGCAGTTCTTC.

Here the CDR3 DNA reads TGCGCCAGCAGCTTGACAGCGGGAGGGCTCAATGAGCAGTTCTTC. Its translation is CASSLTAGGLNEQFF. The V gene is TRBV5-1, the J gene TRBJ2-1; 10 nucleotides match TRBD2. V dropped 1 base and J dropped 6; count of bases not matched to a gene: 4. In germline, CDR1 is SGHRS, CDR2 YFSETQ. CDR3 length: 15 residues.

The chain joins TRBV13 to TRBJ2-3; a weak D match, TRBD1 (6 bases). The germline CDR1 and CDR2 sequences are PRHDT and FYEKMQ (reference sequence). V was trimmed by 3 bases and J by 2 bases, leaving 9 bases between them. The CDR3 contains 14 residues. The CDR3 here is CASSFRTDTDTQYF. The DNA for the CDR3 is TGTGCCAGCAGCTTCCGGACAGACACAGATACGCAGTATTTT.

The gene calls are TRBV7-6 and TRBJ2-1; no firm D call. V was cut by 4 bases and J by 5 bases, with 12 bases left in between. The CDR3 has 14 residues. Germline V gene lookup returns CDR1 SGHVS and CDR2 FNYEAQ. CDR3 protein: CASSSRPPNNEQFF. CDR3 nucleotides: TGTGCCAGCAGCTCCCGGCCCCCAAACAATGAGCAGTTCTTC.

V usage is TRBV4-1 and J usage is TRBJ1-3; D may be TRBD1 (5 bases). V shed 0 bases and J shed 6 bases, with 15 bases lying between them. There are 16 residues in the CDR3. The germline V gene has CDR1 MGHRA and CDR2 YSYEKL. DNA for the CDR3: TGCGCCAGCAGCCAAGATATCGGGACCCTTTTAAACACCATATATTTT. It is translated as CASSQDIGTLLNTIYF.

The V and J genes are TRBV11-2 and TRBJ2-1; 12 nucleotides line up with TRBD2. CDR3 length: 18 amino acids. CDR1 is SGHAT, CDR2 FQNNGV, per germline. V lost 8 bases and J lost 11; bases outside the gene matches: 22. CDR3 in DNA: TGTGCCAGCGAACGAGGGGCTAGCGGGAGGGCAACTATTGGGCAGCAGTTCTTC. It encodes CASERGASGRATIGQQFF.

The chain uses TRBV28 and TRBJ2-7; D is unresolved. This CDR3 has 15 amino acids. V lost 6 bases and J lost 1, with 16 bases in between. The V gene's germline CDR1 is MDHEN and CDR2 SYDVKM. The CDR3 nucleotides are TGTGCCAGCAGGAGGCAGGTCGGCGTTTCCTACGAGCAGTACTTC. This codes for CASRRQVGVSYEQYF.

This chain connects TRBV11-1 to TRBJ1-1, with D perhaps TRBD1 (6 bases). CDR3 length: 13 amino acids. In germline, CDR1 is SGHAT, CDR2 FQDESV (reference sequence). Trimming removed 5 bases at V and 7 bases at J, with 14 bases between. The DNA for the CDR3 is TGTGCCAGCAGCAGGGGGACACCCTTTGAAGCTTTCTTT. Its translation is CASSRGTPFEAFF.

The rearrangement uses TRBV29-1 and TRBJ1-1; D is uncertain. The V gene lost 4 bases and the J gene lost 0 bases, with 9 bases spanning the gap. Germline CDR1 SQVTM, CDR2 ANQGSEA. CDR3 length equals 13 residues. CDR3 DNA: TGCAGCGTTGTGGTTGCCGTGAACACTGAAGCTTTCTTT. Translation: CSVVVAVNTEAFF.

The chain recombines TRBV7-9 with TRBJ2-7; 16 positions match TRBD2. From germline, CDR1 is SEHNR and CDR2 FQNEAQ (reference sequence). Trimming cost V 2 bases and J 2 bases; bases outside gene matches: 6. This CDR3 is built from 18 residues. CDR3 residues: CASSLLGGLAGGPYEQYF. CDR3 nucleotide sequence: TGTGCCAGCAGCTTATTGGGGGGACTAGCGGGAGGGCCCTACGAGCAGTACTTC.